This passage covers 9 T cell receptor beta chains from one sample sequenced in a study of monozygotic twins with inflammatory bowel disease. TCRdb re-analyzed the 5' RACE reads; it lists each CDR3 protein once, without DNA. Its listing shows fewer than 110,000 distinct CDR3 sequences. Sequencing was carried out using blood. These receptors were collected from a human donor with ulcerative colitis or Crohn's disease, or a healthy co-twin of an affected twin (not recorded which).

V is TRBV4-2 and J is TRBJ2-1; TCRdb's D call of TRBD1 is untestable without DNA. The length of the CDR3 is 16 residues. Germline loops: CDR1 LGHNA, CDR2 YNFKEQ. CDR3 loop: CASSQEGGSSYNEQFF.

The chain recombines TRBV9 with TRBJ2-4; TCRdb outputs TRBD2, but without DNA this stays unchecked. The CDR3 consists of 16 residues. Germline V gives CDR1 SGDLS, CDR2 YYNGEE. CDR3 sequence reads: CASSMLGRGSKDIQYF.

This chain uses TRBV27 with TRBJ2-7; TCRdb's D gene call, TRBD1, goes unchecked for lack of DNA. Germline CDR1 reads MNHEY; CDR2 reads SMNVEV (reference sequence). This CDR3 is built from 13 residues. This chain's CDR3 is CASSNYRGTEQYF.

The chain carries TRBV6-2 or TRBV6-3 and TRBJ2-1. CDR3 length: 17 residues. Germline V gene data show CDR1 as MNHEY and CDR2 as SVGEGT. The CDR3 sequence: CASSYSSGGAAYNEQFF.

The gene calls are TRBV5-5 and TRBJ2-7. CDR3 size: 12 residues. CDR1 and CDR2 (germline): SGHKS, YYEKEE (reference sequence). This CDR3 is CASSLEVIEQYF. Full variable domain (missing parts from reference TRBV5-5 and TRBJ2-7): DAGVTQSPTHLIKTRGQQVTLRCSPISGHKSVSWYQQVLGQGPQFIFQYYEKEERGRGNFPDRFSARQFPNYSSELNVNALLLGDSALYLCASSLEVIEQYFGPGTRLTVT.

This chain links TRBV3-1 with TRBJ2-3. This CDR3 has 15 residues. The germline V gene encodes CDR1 LGHDT and CDR2 YNNKEL (reference sequence). The CDR3 loop is CASSQDSQGTDTQYF.

The rearrangement uses TRBV5-1 and TRBJ1-5; the D call of TRBD1 rests on TCRdb alone, since no DNA is present to check it. The CDR3 runs to 15 residues. Germline V CDR1 and CDR2: SGHRS, YFSETQ. The CDR3 reads CASSLETGSNQPQHF.

The V gene is TRBV30, the J gene TRBJ2-1; TCRdb proposes TRBD1, but this gene call is untestable without DNA. The CDR3 loop spans 11 amino acids. CDR1 and CDR2 from the germline V gene are GTSNPN and SVGIG (reference sequence). CDR3 loop: CAWGQLNEQFF.

V gene TRBV15 combines with J gene TRBJ2-1. This CDR3 spans 13 amino acids. Per the germline V gene, CDR1 is LNHNV and CDR2 is YYDKDF (reference sequence). The CDR3 loop is CATSRVYGGEQFF.